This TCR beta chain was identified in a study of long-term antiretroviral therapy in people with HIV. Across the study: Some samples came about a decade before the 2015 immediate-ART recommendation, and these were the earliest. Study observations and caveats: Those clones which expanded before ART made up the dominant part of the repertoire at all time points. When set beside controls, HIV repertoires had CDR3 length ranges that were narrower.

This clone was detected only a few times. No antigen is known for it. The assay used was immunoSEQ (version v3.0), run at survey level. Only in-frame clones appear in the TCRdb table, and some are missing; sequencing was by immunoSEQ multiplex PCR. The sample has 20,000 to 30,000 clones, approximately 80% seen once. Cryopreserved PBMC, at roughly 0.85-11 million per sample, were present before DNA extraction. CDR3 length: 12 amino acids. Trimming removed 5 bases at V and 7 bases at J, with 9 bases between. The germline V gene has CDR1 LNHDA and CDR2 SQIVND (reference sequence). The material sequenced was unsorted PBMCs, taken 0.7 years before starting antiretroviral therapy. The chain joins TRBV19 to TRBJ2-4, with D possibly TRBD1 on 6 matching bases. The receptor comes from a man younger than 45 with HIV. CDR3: CASSPQGNIQYF. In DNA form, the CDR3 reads TGTGCCAGTAGTCCTCAGGGGAACATTCAGTACTTC. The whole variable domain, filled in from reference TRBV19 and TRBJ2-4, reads DGGITQSPKYLFRKEGQNVTLSCEQNLNHDAMYWYRQDPGQGLRLIYYSQIVNDFQKGDIAEGYSVSREKKESFPLTVTSAQKNPTAFYLCASSPQGNIQYFGAGTRLSVL.